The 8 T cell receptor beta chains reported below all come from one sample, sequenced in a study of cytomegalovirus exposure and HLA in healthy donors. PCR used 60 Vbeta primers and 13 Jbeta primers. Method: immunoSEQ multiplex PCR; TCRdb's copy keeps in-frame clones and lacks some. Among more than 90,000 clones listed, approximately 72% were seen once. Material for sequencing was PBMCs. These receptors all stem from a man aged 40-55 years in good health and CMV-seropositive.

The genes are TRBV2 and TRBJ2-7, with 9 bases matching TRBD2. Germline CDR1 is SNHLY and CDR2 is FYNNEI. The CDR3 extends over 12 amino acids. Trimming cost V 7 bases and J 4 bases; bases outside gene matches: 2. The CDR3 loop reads CASKREDYEQYF. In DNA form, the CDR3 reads TGTGCCAGCAAGCGGGAGGATTACGAGCAGTACTTC.

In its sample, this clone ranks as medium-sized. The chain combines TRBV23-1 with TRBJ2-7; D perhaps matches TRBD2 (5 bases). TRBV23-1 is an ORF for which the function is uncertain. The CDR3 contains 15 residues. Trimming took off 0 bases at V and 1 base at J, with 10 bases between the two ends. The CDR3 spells CASSQSPTTSYEQYF. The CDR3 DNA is TGCGCCAGCAGTCAATCTCCGACTACTTCCTACGAGCAGTACTTC.

Here the CDR3 DNA reads TGTGCCTCTAATTACCGGGACAGCCTCAATCAGCCCCAGCATTTT. This gives the protein CASNYRDSLNQPQHF. This rearrangement joins TRBV6-1 to TRBJ1-5, with TRBD1 matching 7 bases. This CDR3 region has 15 residues. CDR1 MNHNS and CDR2 SASEGT come from the germline V gene. V lost 11 bases, J lost 3 bases, and 13 bases stayed unmatched.

CDR3 nucleotides: TGCGCCAGCAGGACAGGGATCTTCTACGAGCAGTACTTC. Translating it yields CASRTGIFYEQYF. The chain employs TRBV5-1 and TRBJ2-5; 7 bases are shared with TRBD1. The J call may be in error: the DNA end matches TRBJ2-7 better. The CDR3 extends over 13 amino acids. From germline, CDR1 is SGHRS and CDR2 YFSETQ.

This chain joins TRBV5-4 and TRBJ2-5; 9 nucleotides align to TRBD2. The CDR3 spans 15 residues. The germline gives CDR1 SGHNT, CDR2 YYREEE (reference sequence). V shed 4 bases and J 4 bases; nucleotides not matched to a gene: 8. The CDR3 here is CASSNPSGERETQYF. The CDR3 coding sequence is TGTGCCAGCAGCAACCCTAGCGGGGAGAGAGAGACCCAGTACTTC.

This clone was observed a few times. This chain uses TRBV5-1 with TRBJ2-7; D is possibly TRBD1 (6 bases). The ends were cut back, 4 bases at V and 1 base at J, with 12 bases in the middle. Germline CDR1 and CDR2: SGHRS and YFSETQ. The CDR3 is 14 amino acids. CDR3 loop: CASSQETGSYEQYF. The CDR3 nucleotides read TGCGCCAGCAGCCAGGAGACAGGTTCCTACGAGCAGTACTTC.

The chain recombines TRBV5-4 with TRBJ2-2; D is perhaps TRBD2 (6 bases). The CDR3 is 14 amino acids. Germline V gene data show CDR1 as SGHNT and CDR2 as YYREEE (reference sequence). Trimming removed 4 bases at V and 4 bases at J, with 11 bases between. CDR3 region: CASSETRFTGELFF. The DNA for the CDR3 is TGTGCCAGCAGCGAGACTAGGTTCACCGGGGAGCTGTTTTTT.

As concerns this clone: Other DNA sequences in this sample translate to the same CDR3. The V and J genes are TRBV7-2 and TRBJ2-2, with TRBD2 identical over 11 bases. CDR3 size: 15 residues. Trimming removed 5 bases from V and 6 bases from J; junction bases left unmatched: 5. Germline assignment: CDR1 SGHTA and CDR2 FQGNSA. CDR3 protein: CASSPTSGSPGELFF. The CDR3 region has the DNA TGTGCCAGCAGCCCAACTAGCGGGAGTCCCGGGGAGCTGTTTTTT. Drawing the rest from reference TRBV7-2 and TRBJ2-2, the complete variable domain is GAGVSQSPSNKVTEKGKDVELRCDPISGHTALYWYRQSLGQGLEFLIYFQGNSAPDKSGLPSDRFSAERTGGSVSTLTIQRTQQEDSAVYLCASSPTSGSPGELFFGEGSRLTVL.